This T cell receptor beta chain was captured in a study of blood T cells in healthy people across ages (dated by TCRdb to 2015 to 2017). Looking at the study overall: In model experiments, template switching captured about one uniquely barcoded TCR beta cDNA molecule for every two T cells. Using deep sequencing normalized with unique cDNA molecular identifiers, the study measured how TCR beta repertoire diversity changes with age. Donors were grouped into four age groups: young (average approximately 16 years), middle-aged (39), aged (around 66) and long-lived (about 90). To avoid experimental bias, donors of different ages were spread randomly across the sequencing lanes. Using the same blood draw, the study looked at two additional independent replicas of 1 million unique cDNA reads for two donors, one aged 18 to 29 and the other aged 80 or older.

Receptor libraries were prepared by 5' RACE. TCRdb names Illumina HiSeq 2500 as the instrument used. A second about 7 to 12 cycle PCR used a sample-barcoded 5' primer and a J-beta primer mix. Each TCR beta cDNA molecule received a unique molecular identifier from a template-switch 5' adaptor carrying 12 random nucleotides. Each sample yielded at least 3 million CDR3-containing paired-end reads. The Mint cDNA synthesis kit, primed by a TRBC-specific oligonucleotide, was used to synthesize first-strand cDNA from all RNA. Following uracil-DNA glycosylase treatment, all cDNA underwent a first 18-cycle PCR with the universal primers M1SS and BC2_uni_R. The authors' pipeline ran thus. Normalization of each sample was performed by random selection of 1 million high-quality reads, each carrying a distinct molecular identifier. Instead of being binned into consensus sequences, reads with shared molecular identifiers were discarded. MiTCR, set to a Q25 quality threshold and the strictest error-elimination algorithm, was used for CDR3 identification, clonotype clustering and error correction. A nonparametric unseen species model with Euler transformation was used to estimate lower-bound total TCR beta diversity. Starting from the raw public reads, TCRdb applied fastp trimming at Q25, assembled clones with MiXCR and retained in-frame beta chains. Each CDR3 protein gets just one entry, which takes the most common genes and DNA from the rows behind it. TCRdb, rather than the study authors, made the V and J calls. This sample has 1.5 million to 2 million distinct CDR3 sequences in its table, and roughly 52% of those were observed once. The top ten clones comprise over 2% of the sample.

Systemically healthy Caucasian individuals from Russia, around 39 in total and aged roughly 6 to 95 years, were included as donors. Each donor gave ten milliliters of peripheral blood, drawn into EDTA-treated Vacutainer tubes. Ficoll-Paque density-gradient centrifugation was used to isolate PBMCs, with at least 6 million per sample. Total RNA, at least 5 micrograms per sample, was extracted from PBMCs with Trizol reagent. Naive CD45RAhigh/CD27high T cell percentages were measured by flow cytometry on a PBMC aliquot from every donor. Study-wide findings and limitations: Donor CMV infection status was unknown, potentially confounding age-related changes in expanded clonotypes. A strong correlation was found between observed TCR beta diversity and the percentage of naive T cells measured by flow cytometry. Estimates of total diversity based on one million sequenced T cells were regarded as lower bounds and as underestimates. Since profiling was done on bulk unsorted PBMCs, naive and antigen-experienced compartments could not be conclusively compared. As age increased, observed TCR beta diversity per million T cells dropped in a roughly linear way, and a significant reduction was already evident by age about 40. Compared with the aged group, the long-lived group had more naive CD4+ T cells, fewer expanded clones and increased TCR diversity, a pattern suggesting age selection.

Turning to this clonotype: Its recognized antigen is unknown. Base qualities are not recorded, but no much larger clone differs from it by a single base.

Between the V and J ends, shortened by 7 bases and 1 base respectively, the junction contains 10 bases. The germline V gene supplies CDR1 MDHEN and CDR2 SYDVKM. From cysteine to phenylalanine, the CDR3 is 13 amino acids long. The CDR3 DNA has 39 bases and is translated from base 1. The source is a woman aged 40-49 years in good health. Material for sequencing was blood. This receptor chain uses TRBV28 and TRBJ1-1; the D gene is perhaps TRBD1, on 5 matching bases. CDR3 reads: CASTPGTNTEAFF. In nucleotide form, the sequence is TGTGCCAGCACTCCCGGGACGAACACTGAAGCTTTCTTT.